The rows below give T cell receptor beta chains drawn from one sample of a study of persistence of HIV-infected CD4 T cells. Sequenced by immunoSEQ multiplex PCR; TCRdb stores in-frame clones only, minus some. The sample has just under 65,000 clones, 70% to 75% seen once. For these receptors, no antigen is known. The sample was CD4+ T cells sorted from PBMCs after approximately 20-hour stimulation, taken from a patient who received antiretroviral therapy. Receptor source: an adult man with HIV who was CMV-seropositive. Each CDR3 is given with its conserved first and last residue. A D gene is named only where the DNA matches it firmly. Clone size, where shown, is once, few, many, or a class for clones that have expanded.

j_call: TRBJ1-2; clone_size: .; d_call: TRBD1; v_call: TRBV19; cdr3_nt: TGTGCCAGTAAAGGAGGGGGCCGGGTTGTGGGCTACACCTTC; cdr3_aa: CASKGGGRVVGYTF
j_call: TRBJ1-1; clone_size: .; d_call: .; v_call: TRBV7-3; cdr3_nt: TGTGCCAGCAGCTTAGGCGGGGAGGCGACTGAAGCTTTCTTT; cdr3_aa: CASSLGGEATEAFF
j_call: TRBJ1-6; clone_size: .; d_call: .; v_call: TRBV5-4; cdr3_nt: TGTGCCAGCAGCTTGACGGGGAGAGCGAATTCACCCCTCCACTTT; cdr3_aa: CASSLTGRANSPLHF
j_call: TRBJ1-5; clone_size: few; d_call: .; v_call: TRBV10-2; cdr3_nt: TGCGCCAGCCAACAACGAGGGGATAGCAATCAGCCCCAGCATTTT; cdr3_aa: CASQQRGDSNQPQHF
j_call: TRBJ1-2; clone_size: .; d_call: .; v_call: TRBV10-3; cdr3_nt: TGTGCCGCCGGCGGCGTTAGGAACTATGGCTACACCTTC; cdr3_aa: CAAGGVRNYGYTF
j_call: TRBJ1-1; clone_size: .; d_call: TRBD1; v_call: TRBV7-6; cdr3_nt: TGTGCCAGCAGCCCTGGACAGGCTAACACTGAAGCTTTCTTT; cdr3_aa: CASSPGQANTEAFF
j_call: TRBJ1-3; clone_size: .; d_call: .; v_call: TRBV18; cdr3_nt: TGTGCCAGCTCACCAGACAGGTTCTCTGGAAACACCATATATTTT; cdr3_aa: CASSPDRFSGNTIYF
j_call: TRBJ1-6; clone_size: .; d_call: .; v_call: TRBV4-1; cdr3_nt: TGCGCCAGCAGCCAGCTACTGAGGGCGGACCACTCACCCCTCCACTTT; cdr3_aa: CASSQLLRADHSPLHF
j_call: TRBJ1-1; clone_size: .; d_call: .; v_call: TRBV3-1/TRBV3-2; cdr3_nt: TGTGCCAGCAGCCCCCGGAGGGAGGGCCGACTTGAAGCTTTCTTT; cdr3_aa: CASSPRREGRLEAFF
j_call: TRBJ1-2; clone_size: .; d_call: .; v_call: TRBV6-1; cdr3_nt: TGTGCCAGCAGTGAACAGGGATATGGCTATGGCTACACCTTC; cdr3_aa: CASSEQGYGYGYTF
j_call: TRBJ1-2; clone_size: .; d_call: .; v_call: TRBV5-4; cdr3_nt: TGTGCCAGCAGCTTGGAGCAACGACCTCGCGTAGGCTACACCTTC; cdr3_aa: CASSLEQRPRVGYTF
j_call: TRBJ1-3; clone_size: .; d_call: TRBD1; v_call: TRBV7-9; cdr3_nt: TGTGCCAGCAGCCCCCGGACAGGGAGAAACACCATATATTTT; cdr3_aa: CASSPRTGRNTIYF
j_call: TRBJ1-6; clone_size: .; d_call: .; v_call: TRBV7-9; cdr3_nt: TGTGCCAGCAGCTTAGGTACAGGCTCCTATAATTCACCCCTCCACTTT; cdr3_aa: CASSLGTGSYNSPLHF
j_call: TRBJ2-7; clone_size: few; d_call: .; v_call: TRBV7-2; cdr3_nt: TGTGCCAGCAGCTCGGGGACGGGAAACTACGAGCAGTACTTC; cdr3_aa: CASSSGTGNYEQYF
j_call: TRBJ2-7; clone_size: .; d_call: .; v_call: TRBV10-2; cdr3_nt: TGCGCCGCCACATCCGCAGGGAGCTACGAGCAGTACTTC; cdr3_aa: CAATSAGSYEQYF
j_call: TRBJ2-2; clone_size: .; d_call: .; v_call: TRBV11-3; cdr3_nt: TGTGCCAGCAGCTTAGATTCGGGCAGGAGGAACACCGGGGAGCTGTTTTTT; cdr3_aa: CASSLDSGRRNTGELFF
j_call: TRBJ1-1; clone_size: .; d_call: .; v_call: TRBV27; cdr3_nt: TGTGCCAGCAGTTTATCGGGGTGGGGGGACACTGAAGCTTTCTTT; cdr3_aa: CASSLSGWGDTEAFF
j_call: TRBJ1-2; clone_size: .; d_call: TRBD1; v_call: TRBV24-1; cdr3_nt: TGTGCCACCAGTGATACTCGACAGGGTCGGGCCTATGGCTACACCTTC; cdr3_aa: CATSDTRQGRAYGYTF
j_call: TRBJ1-1; clone_size: .; d_call: .; v_call: TRBV18; cdr3_nt: TGTGCCAGCTCCCCCAGTATGAACACTGAAGCTTTCTTT; cdr3_aa: CASSPSMNTEAFF
j_call: TRBJ2-7; clone_size: .; d_call: .; v_call: TRBV9; cdr3_nt: TGTGCCAGCAGCGTAGGGGCGGGGACAGTCCTCCCTCACGAGCAGTACTTC; cdr3_aa: CASSVGAGTVLPHEQYF
j_call: TRBJ2-2; clone_size: .; d_call: TRBD1; v_call: TRBV2; cdr3_nt: TGTGCCAGCAGACTACGACAGGGAGTGGACACCGGGGAGCTGTTTTTT; cdr3_aa: CASRLRQGVDTGELFF
j_call: TRBJ1-2; clone_size: .; d_call: TRBD1; v_call: TRBV29-1; cdr3_nt: TGCAGCGTTTCCAGGACAGGAACGTATGGCTACACCTTC; cdr3_aa: CSVSRTGTYGYTF
j_call: TRBJ1-2; clone_size: .; d_call: .; v_call: TRBV6-6; cdr3_nt: TGTGCCAGCAGTGAGGCGAGCGGCTACACCTTC; cdr3_aa: CASSEASGYTF
j_call: TRBJ2-7; clone_size: .; d_call: TRBD1; v_call: TRBV27; cdr3_nt: TGTGCCAGCAGGAACAGGGGTGAGCAGTACTTC; cdr3_aa: CASRNRGEQYF
j_call: TRBJ2-4; clone_size: .; d_call: .; v_call: TRBV7-2; cdr3_nt: TGTGCCAGCAGCCTTAGACCACAAGTAACAGCCAAAAACATTCAGTACTTC; cdr3_aa: CASSLRPQVTAKNIQYF
j_call: TRBJ1-6; clone_size: few; d_call: .; v_call: TRBV18; cdr3_nt: TGTGCCAGCTCTCGGGAACAGGGAGGGGATTCACCCCTCCACTTT; cdr3_aa: CASSREQGGDSPLHF
j_call: TRBJ2-7; clone_size: few; d_call: .; v_call: TRBV6-1; cdr3_nt: TGTGCCAGCAGTGAAGCGGGGTCGTACTACGAGCAGTACTTC; cdr3_aa: CASSEAGSYYEQYF
j_call: TRBJ2-3; clone_size: .; d_call: .; v_call: TRBV18; cdr3_nt: TGTGCCAGCTCACCGCAGGGACCCGCGCAGTATTTT; cdr3_aa: CASSPQGPAQYF
j_call: TRBJ2-6; clone_size: .; d_call: .; v_call: TRBV5-5; cdr3_nt: TGTGCCAGCAGCTTGGTGCCTGGCGCCTGGAGCAACGTCCTGACTTTC; cdr3_aa: CASSLVPGAWSNVLTF
j_call: TRBJ2-7; clone_size: .; d_call: .; v_call: TRBV28; cdr3_nt: TGTGCCAGCAGTTTGGGGCTAGCGACTTACGAGCAGTACTTC; cdr3_aa: CASSLGLATYEQYF
j_call: TRBJ1-4; clone_size: once; d_call: .; v_call: TRBV15; cdr3_nt: TGTGCCACCAGCAGCACATACACCGGGGCAACTAATGAAAAACTGTTTTTT; cdr3_aa: CATSSTYTGATNEKLFF
j_call: TRBJ1-2; clone_size: .; d_call: TRBD1; v_call: TRBV5-1; cdr3_nt: TGCGCCAGTGGGACAGGGAACTATGGCTACACCTTC; cdr3_aa: CASGTGNYGYTF
j_call: TRBJ2-7; clone_size: .; d_call: .; v_call: TRBV20-1; cdr3_nt: TGCAGTGCTAGTCCGGGCCCCCGAGTGCAGTACTTC; cdr3_aa: CSASPGPRVQYF
j_call: TRBJ2-4; clone_size: .; d_call: TRBD2; v_call: TRBV19; cdr3_nt: TGTGCCAGTAGTTTTAGCGGGGGGGCGTTCGGGGCCAAAAACATTCAGTACTTC; cdr3_aa: CASSFSGGAFGAKNIQYF
j_call: TRBJ1-1; clone_size: once; d_call: TRBD1; v_call: TRBV24-1; cdr3_nt: TGTGCCACCAGTGATTTGGACAGGGATGAAGCTTTCTTT; cdr3_aa: CATSDLDRDEAFF
j_call: TRBJ2-1; clone_size: .; d_call: TRBD2; v_call: TRBV24-1; cdr3_nt: TGTGCCACCAGTGATCCGGGGGGTAGCTCCTACAATGAGCAGTTCTTC; cdr3_aa: CATSDPGGSSYNEQFF
j_call: TRBJ1-4; clone_size: .; d_call: TRBD1; v_call: TRBV29-1; cdr3_nt: TGCAGCGCCCGGACAGGGAACGAAAAACTGTTTTTT; cdr3_aa: CSARTGNEKLFF
j_call: TRBJ2-4; clone_size: .; d_call: .; v_call: TRBV19; cdr3_nt: TGTGCCAGTATGGGACCCACTTCTTTGTACTTC; cdr3_aa: CASMGPTSLYF
j_call: TRBJ2-1; clone_size: .; d_call: TRBD2; v_call: TRBV6-5; cdr3_nt: TGTGCCAGCAGTTACCTAAGCGGGACCCCCTACAATGAGCAGTTCTTC; cdr3_aa: CASSYLSGTPYNEQFF
j_call: TRBJ2-3; clone_size: .; d_call: TRBD2; v_call: TRBV5-5; cdr3_nt: TGTGCCAGCAGCATTGCGGGGGGCACCACAGATACGCAGTATTTT; cdr3_aa: CASSIAGGTTDTQYF